These 30 T cell receptor beta chains were sequenced from one sample in a study of shared clonotypes between healthy human individuals. The table came from immunoSEQ multiplex PCR; TCRdb's copy has only in-frame clones and leaves some out. The table shows approximately 2,200,000 clones, with 93% occurring only once. The naive CD8 subset, CD45RO-negative cells positively selected for CCR7, excluded terminally differentiated effector memory CD45RA+ cells. The source material was naive CD8+ T cells from PBMCs. All receptors derive from a young man in good health. Some clones in this sample may be carry-over from other donors' samples.

The rearrangement links TRBV2 to TRBJ2-4, with D perhaps TRBD2 (7 bases). This CDR3 comprises 16 residues. Deletions cut 2 bases from V and 0 bases from J, with 11 bases between. CDR1 is SNHLY and CDR2 is FYNNEI in the germline V gene. The CDR3 protein is CASSERGALAKNIQYF. The DNA for the CDR3 is TGTGCCAGCAGTGAACGGGGGGCACTAGCCAAAAACATTCAGTACTTC.

The CDR3 DNA reads TGTGCCAGCAGCTTGGAGGTGGGAAATGAAAAACTGTTTTTT. This gives the protein CASSLEVGNEKLFF. This rearrangement joins TRBV5-4 to TRBJ1-4; D remains unclear. The V end was cut by 0 bases, the J end by 5 bases, with 8 bases between. This CDR3 is built from 14 residues. The germline gives CDR1 SGHNT, CDR2 YYREEE (reference sequence).

This sequence joins TRBV7-9 and TRBJ2-3, with D uncertain. V dropped 2 bases and J dropped 8 bases, with 11 bases sitting between them. This CDR3 has 13 amino acids. Per the germline V gene, CDR1 is SEHNR and CDR2 is FQNEAQ (reference sequence). CDR3 in amino acids: CASSLPDPGTQYF. The DNA for the CDR3 is TGTGCCAGCAGCTTACCCGACCCGGGTACGCAGTATTTT. Combining the CDR3 with reference TRBV7-9 and TRBJ2-3 gives the whole variable domain DTGVSQNPRHKITKRGQNVTFRCDPISEHNRLYWYRQTLGQGPEFLTYFQNEAQLEKSRLLSDRFSAERPKGSFSTLEIQRTEQGDSAMYLCASSLPDPGTQYFGPGTRLTVL.

The genes are TRBV5-6 and TRBJ2-3; 10 positions agree with TRBD1. The CDR3 spans 15 residues. The ends lost 4 bases at V and 1 base at J; junction bases unmatched: 3. CDR1 is SGHDT and CDR2 is YYEEEE in the germline V gene. The CDR3 DNA reads as TGTGCCAGCAGCGAAGGGACAGGGGGCACAGATACGCAGTATTTT. It codes for CASSEGTGGTDTQYF. The entire variable domain, with the rest obtained from reference TRBV5-6 and TRBJ2-3, is as follows: DAGVTQSPTHLIKTRGQQVTLRCSPKSGHDTVSWYQQALGQGPQFIFQYYEEEERQRGNFPDRFSGHQFPNYSSELNVNALLLGDSALYLCASSEGTGGTDTQYFGPGTRLTVL.

The chain's CDR3 is CSARFPNTEAFF. The CDR3 DNA is TGCAGCGCGAGGTTCCCGAACACTGAAGCTTTCTTT. V and J are TRBV29-1 and TRBJ1-1; no clear D. The CDR3 loop spans 12 amino acids. Germline-derived CDR1 and CDR2 are SQVTM and ANQGSEA. Trimming removed 7 bases at V and 1 base at J, with 10 bases between.

This clone was detected only once. The CDR3 protein is CASSPLDPNAEQYF. The CDR3 bases are TGTGCCAGCAGCCCCCTGGACCCGAACGCCGAGCAGTACTTC. This chain joins TRBV27 and TRBJ2-7; D gene uncertain. V was trimmed by 6 bases and J by 6 bases, leaving 18 bases between them. CDR1 is MNHEY and CDR2 is SMNVEV in the germline V gene (reference sequence). The CDR3 length is 14 residues.

V is TRBV19 and J is TRBJ2-2, with D possibly being TRBD2 (5 bases). The CDR3 totals 16 residues. Germline lookup yields CDR1 LNHDA and CDR2 SQIVND (reference sequence). Trimming removed 3 bases from V and 4 bases from J, with 15 bases in between. This CDR3 is CASSMWVVRVTGELFF. The CDR3 DNA reads TGTGCCAGTAGTATGTGGGTTGTGAGGGTCACCGGGGAGCTGTTTTTT.

The CDR3 loop reads CASSERTGGGYEQYF. CDR3 sequence (DNA): TGTGCCAGCAGCGAACGGACAGGGGGCGGTTACGAGCAGTACTTC. This chain links TRBV13 with TRBJ2-7; TRBD1 agrees at 11 bases. Germline V gene lookup returns CDR1 PRHDT and CDR2 FYEKMQ (reference sequence). The J segment lost 4 bases and the V segment lost 5 bases, leaving 7 bases of the junction unmatched. The CDR3 is 15 residues long.

This clone was counted once. V usage is TRBV6-5 and J usage is TRBJ2-1; D call uncertain. The germline V gene has CDR1 MNHEY and CDR2 SVGAGI. CDR3 length: 15 residues. V was trimmed by 6 bases and J by 0 bases, leaving 12 bases between them. CDR3 in amino acids: CASSRSRTSYNEQFF. CDR3 nucleotides: TGTGCCAGCAGCCGTAGCAGAACCTCCTACAATGAGCAGTTCTTC.

This chain uses TRBV25-1 with TRBJ2-1, with D tentatively TRBD2 (5 bases). The V and J ends lost 0 bases and 0 bases respectively, with 9 bases between them. The V gene's germline CDR1 is MGHDK and CDR2 SYGVNS. The CDR3 consists of 16 residues. CDR3 bases: TGTGCCAGCAGTGAATATCGGGGTGACTCCTACAATGAGCAGTTCTTC. Protein product: CASSEYRGDSYNEQFF.

The chain employs TRBV5-4 and TRBJ1-5; TRBD1 might be the D (6 bases). The CDR3 covers 14 residues. V was pared by 4 bases and J by 3 bases, with 11 bases between. From germline, CDR1 is SGHNT and CDR2 YYREEE (reference sequence). The CDR3 DNA follows: TGTGCCAGCAGCAGGGGGGGGAACAATCAGCCCCAGCATTTT. Translated: CASSRGGNNQPQHF.

Note on this clone: This CDR3 is also generated by other DNA sequences in the sample. The chain joins TRBV27 to TRBJ2-1, with 8 bases that match TRBD1. Germline values: CDR1 MNHEY, CDR2 SMNVEV (reference sequence). This CDR3 has 14 amino acids. Unmatched junction bases numbered 4, after V lost 1 base and J lost 8 bases. The DNA for the CDR3 is TGTGCCAGCAGTTTATGGACAGGGATCGATGAGCAGTTCTTC. This sequence encodes CASSLWTGIDEQFF.

As regards this clone: In the same sample, other DNA sequences code for this CDR3. This chain links TRBV9 with TRBJ2-7; the D gene is possibly TRBD2 (5 bases). Germline CDR1 and CDR2: SGDLS and YYNGEE. The CDR3 sequence is 13 residues long. V lost 0 bases to trimming and J lost 4 bases, with 8 bases between them. CDR3 coding DNA: TGTGCCAGCAGCGTAGGTACTAGTTACGAGCAGTACTTC. Encoded protein: CASSVGTSYEQYF.

The chain employs TRBV29-1 and TRBJ1-2, with TRBD1 matching over 7 bases. This CDR3 contains 17 residues. V lost 6 bases to trimming and J lost 0 bases; unmatched junction nucleotides: 16. Germline V gene data show CDR1 as SQVTM and CDR2 as ANQGSEA. CDR3 nucleotide sequence: TGCAGCGTCCCCTGGGCGGCACACAGGGGCACTAACTATGGCTACACCTTC. Translated, it gives CSVPWAAHRGTNYGYTF.

This clone appeared once. The chain links TRBV4-3 to TRBJ2-3; TRBD2 aligns across 10 bases. After removal of 1 base from V and 4 bases from J, the junction contained 5 bases not matched to a gene. The CDR3 loop spans 16 amino acids. Germline-derived CDR1 and CDR2 are LGHNA and YSLEER. The CDR3 DNA reads as TGCGCCAGCAGCCAAGGGAGCGGGAGGGCCTCAGATACGCAGTATTTT. Its protein product is CASSQGSGRASDTQYF.

The gene calls are TRBV19 and TRBJ2-1; D is perhaps TRBD2 (5 bases). CDR3 size: 16 residues. Germline lookup yields CDR1 LNHDA and CDR2 SQIVND (reference sequence). V was clipped by 3 bases and J by 10 bases, with 22 bases between them. The CDR3 DNA reads TGTGCCAGTAGTATGAGGGTCGTTTGGCCTACAAGGGAGCAGTTCTTC. It codes for CASSMRVVWPTREQFF.

J is TRBJ1-1 and V is TRBV6-5; possible D gene TRBD1, 5 bases. Germline V gene lookup returns CDR1 MNHEY and CDR2 SVGAGI. The CDR3 is 15 residues long. V was cut by 4 bases and J by 5 bases, with 17 bases left in between. This CDR3 is CASSSPRGGWTEAFF. The CDR3 nucleotides are TGTGCCAGCAGTTCCCCGAGGGGCGGATGGACTGAAGCTTTCTTT.

The sample holds one count of this clone. The chain uses TRBV15 and TRBJ2-1; D gene uncertain. Trimming left V 0 bases short and J 3 bases short, with 18 bases between. The CDR3 is 18 residues long. Germline V gene lookup returns CDR1 LNHNV and CDR2 YYDKDF (reference sequence). The CDR3 sequence is CATSRDRTEASYYNEQFF. The DNA of the CDR3 is TGTGCCACCAGCAGAGATCGTACCGAAGCGAGCTACTACAATGAGCAGTTCTTC.

This chain connects TRBV6-4 to TRBJ1-2; D is ambiguous. Germline CDR1 is MRHNA and CDR2 is SNTAGT. The V and J ends lost 6 bases and 9 bases respectively, with 14 bases between them. The CDR3 sequence is 12 residues long. The CDR3, as DNA: TGTGCCAGCAGCGGAGACCCACGGAGCTACACCTTC. Its protein product is CASSGDPRSYTF.

This chain links TRBV27 with TRBJ2-1; 13 nucleotides line up with TRBD2. V was pared by 3 bases and J by 8 bases, with 7 bases of the junction left unmatched. The CDR3 totals 16 residues. Per the germline V gene, CDR1 is MNHEY and CDR2 is SMNVEV (reference sequence). CDR3 protein: CASSFSGLAGNDEQFF. CDR3 nucleotide sequence: TGTGCCAGCAGTTTCTCGGGACTAGCGGGGAACGATGAGCAGTTCTTC.

The rearrangement uses TRBV7-9 and TRBJ2-1, with TRBD1 matching over 8 bases. There are 12 residues in the CDR3. The J segment lost 8 bases and the V segment lost 6 bases, leaving 3 bases of the junction unmatched. CDR1 is SEHNR and CDR2 is FQNEAQ in the germline V gene (reference sequence). CDR3 in DNA: TGTGCCAGCAGTCAACAGGGGGATGAGCAGTTCTTC. Translation gives CASSQQGDEQFF.

The chain combines TRBV10-3 with TRBJ1-2; no reliable D call. The CDR3 covers 12 residues. Germline V gene lookup returns CDR1 ENHRY and CDR2 SYGVKD. The V end was cut by 11 bases, the J end by 4 bases, with 14 bases between. CDR3 amino acids: CAVWSLLYGYTF. CDR3 sequence (DNA): TGTGCCGTCTGGTCCCTCCTCTATGGCTACACCTTC.

CDR3 sequence reads: CASSPRGPGLVPGELFF. CDR3 bases: TGTGCCAGCAGCCCCAGAGGCCCAGGACTAGTTCCCGGGGAGCTGTTTTTT. This chain connects TRBV11-3 to TRBJ2-2, with 7 bases fitting TRBD2. Germline values: CDR1 SGHNT, CDR2 YENEEA. The CDR3 extends over 17 amino acids. J was trimmed by 6 bases and V by 5 bases; bases with no gene match: 15.

This clone has only a few counts. In the same sample, other DNA sequences code for this CDR3. The chain carries TRBV27 and TRBJ2-1, with unresolved D. From germline, CDR1 is MNHEY and CDR2 SMNVEV (reference sequence). V was pared by 2 bases and J by 1 base, with 3 bases between. The CDR3 consists of 13 residues. CDR3 bases: TGTGCCAGCAGTTTAGGGTCCTACAATGAGCAGTTCTTC. Protein: CASSLGSYNEQFF.

The rearrangement links TRBV9 to TRBJ2-7; 15 bases line up with TRBD2. V gave up 3 bases and J gave up 5 bases; unmatched junction bases: 6. The CDR3 consists of 16 residues. Germline values: CDR1 SGDLS, CDR2 YYNGEE. CDR3 residues: CASSEGLAGGGNEQYF. CDR3 coding DNA: TGTGCCAGCAGCGAGGGACTAGCGGGAGGAGGCAACGAGCAGTACTTC.

With regard to this clone: Other DNA variants within this sample encode the same CDR3. This chain joins TRBV28 and TRBJ2-2; D gene uncertain. The length of the CDR3 is 14 residues. V lost 3 bases and J 4 bases, leaving 9 bases between the germline ends. Germline-derived CDR1 and CDR2 are MDHEN and SYDVKM. For the CDR3, the DNA is TGTGCCAGCAGTTTTCAAGGCGGCACCGGGGAGCTGTTTTTT. This sequence encodes CASSFQGGTGELFF.

The CDR3 bases are TGTGCCATCTCAACTCCCGAGCAGTACTTC. Protein sequence: CAISTPEQYF. J is TRBJ2-7 and V is TRBV5-8, with D hard to call. The V and J ends lost 9 bases and 6 bases respectively, with 10 bases between them. CDR1 is SGHTS, CDR2 YDEGEE, per germline. The CDR3 spans 10 residues.

For this clone: The sample contains more than one DNA sequence encoding this CDR3. The chain is built from TRBV9 and TRBJ2-5, with D unclear. Germline lookup yields CDR1 SGDLS and CDR2 YYNGEE. Trimming took 0 bases from V and 1 from J, leaving 7 bases between them. The CDR3 sequence is 14 residues long. CDR3 residues: CASSVEGSQETQYF. The CDR3 nucleotides read TGTGCCAGCAGCGTAGAGGGCAGCCAAGAGACCCAGTACTTC.

CDR3: CASSPSVYNEQFF. CDR3 DNA sequence: TGTGCCAGCAGTCCTAGCGTTTACAATGAGCAGTTCTTC. V and J are TRBV28 and TRBJ2-1, with D maybe TRBD2 (6 bases). Germline V CDR1 and CDR2: MDHEN, SYDVKM. Trimming took 5 bases from V and 4 from J, leaving 9 bases between them. CDR3 length equals 13 residues.

The rearrangement uses TRBV27 and TRBJ2-3; possibly TRBD2 for D (5 bases). The CDR3 sequence is 12 residues long. The germline V and J ends were trimmed by 3 bases and 8 bases, with 9 bases remaining between them. From germline, CDR1 is MNHEY and CDR2 SMNVEV (reference sequence). The CDR3 loop reads CASSLRVGTQYF. The CDR3 region has the DNA TGTGCCAGCAGTTTGCGGGTCGGTACGCAGTATTTT.